This note documents a single T cell receptor beta chain sequence. What it binds is unknown. This CDR3 comprises 16 residues. Germline CDR1 LNHDA, CDR2 SQIVND (reference sequence). J lost 4 bases, V lost 5 bases, and 10 bases had no gene match. Treg sorting used a CD4+CD25+CD127-/low gate. Full-length variable regions came from constant-region reverse primers plus semi-nested Nested Universal Primer A PCR. From the 5' RACE reads, TCRdb called clonotypes with MiXCR, one entry per CDR3 protein. The sample has fewer than 65,000 distinct CDR3 sequences; roughly 20% are singletons. Study-level points and caveats: Tumor Treg TCRs overlapped most with tumor naive CD4+ cells. The larger-cohort validation was restricted to a single TCR beta V-J rearrangement rather than whole repertoires. The TCR gene usage of tumor memory CD4+ T cells clustered together with blood and lymph node memory CD4+ cells and with lymph node naive CD4+ cells.

The sequenced sample was tumor-infiltrating Tregs sorted from the breast tumor. The source of this sequence is a female donor with breast cancer. The V call is TRBV19, the J call TRBJ1-2; 10 positions agree with TRBD1. CDR3 sequence reads: CASSPNGRTGGYGYTF. For the CDR3, the DNA is TGTGCCAGTAGTCCTAACGGAAGGACAGGGGGCTATGGCTACACCTTC.